Presented here are 31 T cell receptor beta chains from one specimen sequenced in a study of control samples from healthy donors and cancer patients. Generated by immunoSEQ multiplex PCR, the TCRdb table keeps only in-frame clones and is missing some. Of 90,000 to 100,000 clones in the sample, roughly 80% are singletons; the top ten hold around 35%. Sequenced: PBMCs. These receptors were obtained from a man in his 70s with lung cancer.

V gene TRBV5-1 combines with J gene TRBJ2-7, with D perhaps TRBD2 (6 bases). This CDR3 has 13 amino acids. With 0 bases removed from V and 6 bases from J, the gap between germline ends came to 10 bases. Germline V gene sequence: CDR1 SGHRS, CDR2 YFSETQ. CDR3 coding DNA: TGCGCCAGCAGCTTGGTTCTTAGCGGCGAGCAGTACTTC. Translation gives CASSLVLSGEQYF. Variable domain in full (rest from reference TRBV5-1 and TRBJ2-7): KAGVTQTPRYLIKTRGQQVTLSCSPISGHRSVSWYQQTPGQGLQFLFEYFSETQRNKGNFPGRFSGRQFSNSRSEMNVSTLELGDSALYLCASSLVLSGEQYFGPGTRLTVT.

This rearrangement joins TRBV27 to TRBJ2-2, with 8 bases fitting TRBD1. V shed 4 bases and J 7 bases; nucleotides not matched to a gene: 8. Germline lookup yields CDR1 MNHEY and CDR2 SMNVEV (reference sequence). The CDR3 runs to 15 residues. The CDR3 DNA reads TGTGCCAGCAGTTCCCGTCAGGGGGCAGGCGGGGAGCTGTTTTTT. Translating gives CASSSRQGAGGELFF.

The chain uses TRBV5-8 and TRBJ1-3; weak D call: TRBD1 (6 bases). Germline loops: CDR1 SGHTS, CDR2 YDEGEE. CDR3 length equals 15 residues. V gave up 0 bases and J gave up 1 base, with 8 bases separating them. As DNA, the CDR3 is TGTGCCAGCAGCTTGGGCAGGGGTTCTGGAAACACCATATATTTT. As protein: CASSLGRGSGNTIYF.

This rearrangement joins TRBV24-1 to TRBJ1-5; D is ambiguous. The length of the CDR3 is 15 residues. In germline, CDR1 is KGHDR, CDR2 SFDVKD. Trimming shortened V by 5 bases and J by 0 bases, and 10 bases separated the two germline ends. The chain's CDR3 is CATSGHDYSNQPQHF. CDR3 sequence (DNA): TGTGCCACCAGTGGACACGACTATAGCAATCAGCCCCAGCATTTT.

The chain has TRBV3-1 (or the pseudogene TRBV3-2) and TRBJ1-1, with D possibly being TRBD1 (6 bases). The CDR3 has 14 residues. Germline CDR1 reads LGHDT; CDR2 reads YNNKEL (reference sequence). Trimming removed 3 bases from V and 6 bases from J, with 14 bases in between. DNA for the CDR3: TGTGCCAGCAGCCAGCCGACAGGAGGGGCTGAAGCTTTCTTT. It specifies CASSQPTGGAEAFF.

This clone was detected ten times or more. V gene TRBV3-1 (or the pseudogene TRBV3-2) combines with J gene TRBJ2-1; D uncertain. The CDR3 extends over 14 amino acids. Trimming removed 0 bases from V and 8 bases from J, with 11 bases in between. Germline V gene data show CDR1 as LGHDT and CDR2 as YNNKEL (reference sequence). As DNA, the CDR3 is TGTGCCAGCAGCCAAGACGGCTTAATCCATGAGCAGTTCTTC. Its translation is CASSQDGLIHEQFF.

This clone has a single count. The V and J genes are TRBV5-1 and TRBJ1-2; the match to TRBD1 covers 8 bases. Per the germline V gene, CDR1 is SGHRS and CDR2 is YFSETQ. The ends lost 5 bases at V and 6 bases at J; junction bases unmatched: 3. There are 12 residues in the CDR3. The CDR3 DNA follows: TGCGCCAGCAGACCGGACAGGGATGGCTACACCTTC. Encoded protein: CASRPDRDGYTF.

The rearrangement links TRBV7-6 to TRBJ1-1; TRBD1 matches 7 bases. CDR1 SGHVS and CDR2 FNYEAQ come from the germline V gene. After removal of 1 base from V and 3 bases from J, the junction contained 8 bases not matched to a gene. The CDR3 consists of 16 residues. The CDR3 reads CASSLGGGTGDTEAFF. The CDR3, as DNA: TGTGCCAGCAGCTTAGGCGGTGGTACAGGGGACACTGAAGCTTTCTTT.

This clone was seen only once. This chain connects TRBV3-1 (or the pseudogene TRBV3-2) to TRBJ2-2; the match to TRBD2 covers 9 bases. Per germline, CDR1 LGHDT and CDR2 YNNKEL (reference sequence). There are 18 residues in the CDR3. With V trimmed by 4 bases and J by 3 bases, 12 bases remained unmatched. CDR3 protein: CASSLNTGTSSHTGELFF. CDR3 DNA: TGTGCCAGCAGCCTCAACACCGGGACTAGCTCCCACACCGGGGAGCTGTTTTTT.

This clone was picked up one time. This chain connects TRBV14 to TRBJ1-6; D is undetermined. The CDR3 covers 13 residues. Trimming shortened V by 4 bases and J by 6 bases, and 7 bases separated the two germline ends. In germline, CDR1 is SGHDN, CDR2 FVKESK. CDR3 amino acids: CASSLGPNSPLHF. The DNA of the CDR3 is TGTGCCAGCAGCCTCGGGCCTAATTCACCCCTCCACTTT.

This chain joins TRBV7-9 and TRBJ2-1, with a tentative D call TRBD2 (6 bases). Germline CDR1 reads SEHNR; CDR2 reads FQNEAQ (reference sequence). Trimming stripped 5 bases from V and 9 bases from J, with 11 bases between. The CDR3 has 12 amino acids. CDR3 sequence (DNA): TGTGCCAGCAGCCTTACTAGCTCTGAGCAGTTCTTC. The encoded protein is CASSLTSSEQFF.

The rearrangement uses TRBV15 and TRBJ1-2, with D possibly being TRBD1 (6 bases). The CDR3 is 15 amino acids. Germline CDR1 is LNHNV and CDR2 is YYDKDF (reference sequence). The V and J ends lost 1 base and 5 bases respectively, with 14 bases between them. Here the CDR3 reads CATSRGTGLQYGYTF. CDR3 sequence (DNA): TGTGCCACCAGCAGAGGTACAGGGCTCCAATATGGCTACACCTTC.

The chain has TRBV10-2 and TRBJ1-1, with 9 bases fitting TRBD1. The CDR3 sequence is 15 residues long. The ends lost 3 bases at V and 5 bases at J; junction bases unmatched: 7. Germline CDR1 and CDR2: WSHSY and SAAADI. The CDR3 nucleotides read TGCGCCAGCAGTGATTCCGGGACAGGGTATACTGAAGCTTTCTTT. It translates to CASSDSGTGYTEAFF.

J is TRBJ2-5 and V is TRBV11-2; TRBD1 is a possible D gene (5 bases). The germline CDR1 and CDR2 sequences are SGHAT and FQNNGV. The CDR3 spans 13 residues. Trimming took off 5 bases at V and 5 bases at J, with 12 bases between the two ends. In nucleotides, the CDR3 is TGTGCCAGCAGCCATGGGGCCGCGGAGACCCAGTACTTC. Translation: CASSHGAAETQYF. Full variable domain (missing parts from reference TRBV11-2 and TRBJ2-5): EAGVAQSPRYKIIEKRQSVAFWCNPISGHATLYWYQQILGQGPKLLIQFQNNGVVDDSQLPKDRFSAERLKGVDSTLKIQPAKLEDSAVYLCASSHGAAETQYFGPGTRLLVL.

This CDR3 reads CASSLLGLMSSGNTIYF. DNA for the CDR3: TGTGCCAGCAGCCTCCTGGGACTCATGAGCTCTGGAAACACCATATATTTT. This chain links TRBV7-8 with TRBJ1-3; perhaps TRBD1 as D (5 bases). The CDR3 spans 17 residues. Germline values: CDR1 SGHVS, CDR2 FQNEAQ. Between the trimmed V and J ends, which lost 5 bases and 0 bases, there was a span of 17 bases.

V is TRBV5-1 and J is TRBJ1-5; perhaps TRBD1 as D (5 bases). Per germline, CDR1 SGHRS and CDR2 YFSETQ. V was clipped by 4 bases and J by 1 base, with 12 bases between them. There are 15 residues in the CDR3. The CDR3 sequence is CASSPAGGSNQPQHF. Here the CDR3 DNA reads TGCGCCAGCAGCCCAGCGGGGGGAAGCAATCAGCCCCAGCATTTT.

The chain is built from TRBV5-4 and TRBJ1-1; D remains unclear. Germline values: CDR1 SGHNT, CDR2 YYREEE (reference sequence). The CDR3 spans 13 residues. The V end lost 4 bases, the J end lost 0 bases, and 7 bases lay between the germline ends. In nucleotides, the CDR3 is TGTGCCAGCAGCGTTGGCTTGAACACTGAAGCTTTCTTT. It is translated as CASSVGLNTEAFF. Combining the CDR3 with reference TRBV5-4 and TRBJ1-1 gives the whole variable domain ETGVTQSPTHLIKTRGQQVTLRCSSQSGHNTVSWYQQALGQGPQFIFQYYREEENGRGNFPPRFSGLQFPNYSSELNVNALELDDSALYLCASSVGLNTEAFFGQGTRLTVV.

For the CDR3, the DNA is TGTGCCACCGCTGGGGGCAATCAGCCCCAGCATTTT. Encoded protein: CATAGGNQPQHF. The chain has TRBV15 and TRBJ1-5; no definite D call. With 8 bases removed from V and 2 bases from J, the gap between germline ends came to 7 bases. Germline assignment: CDR1 LNHNV and CDR2 YYDKDF (reference sequence). The CDR3 sequence is 12 residues long.

The chain has TRBV7-6 and TRBJ1-5; tentative D call: TRBD1 (5 bases). The ends were cut back, 2 bases at V and 6 bases at J, with 11 bases in the middle. The CDR3 sequence is 14 residues long. Germline CDR1 and CDR2: SGHVS and FNYEAQ. The chain's CDR3 is CASSLNEGSQPQHF. The CDR3 DNA follows: TGTGCCAGCAGCTTAAATGAGGGGTCTCAGCCCCAGCATTTT.

This clone was seen once. The CDR3 sequence is CASGNQGSTTEAFF. The DNA for the CDR3 is TGCGCCAGCGGTAACCAGGGCAGCACAACTGAAGCTTTCTTT. The rearrangement joins TRBV5-1 to TRBJ1-1, with a possible D match to TRBD1 (5 bases). The V gene's germline CDR1 is SGHRS and CDR2 YFSETQ. V lost 7 bases, J lost 5 bases, and 18 bases lay in between. The CDR3 consists of 14 residues.

This rearrangement joins TRBV4-3 to TRBJ2-7; D is perhaps TRBD2 (6 bases). The CDR3 consists of 14 residues. Germline V gene sequence: CDR1 LGHNA, CDR2 YSLEER. V shed 0 bases and J shed 3 bases, with 9 bases lying between them. In DNA, the CDR3 is TGCGCCAGCAGCCAAGATTTCGGGGGCTACGAGCAGTACTTC. Residues: CASSQDFGGYEQYF.

The V and J genes are TRBV3-1 (or the pseudogene TRBV3-2) and TRBJ2-3, with D tentatively TRBD2 (6 bases). Trimming took 0 bases from V and 1 from J, leaving 20 bases between them. Germline lookup yields CDR1 LGHDT and CDR2 YNNKEL (reference sequence). The CDR3 extends over 19 amino acids. Here the CDR3 DNA reads TGTGCCAGCAGCCAAGATTACCGGGGCGGGGCGCGAGGCACAGATACGCAGTATTTT. Protein: CASSQDYRGGARGTDTQYF.

The gene calls are TRBV6-5 and TRBJ1-2; no clear D. Trimming took 4 bases from V and 8 from J, leaving 17 bases between them. Germline CDR1 is MNHEY and CDR2 is SVGAGI. The CDR3 length is 14 residues. The CDR3 nucleotides read TGTGCCAGCAGTTCCCAGCCCGGAAACTCGGGCTACACCTTC. It is translated as CASSSQPGNSGYTF.

The V call is TRBV9, the J call TRBJ2-7, with 8 positions matching TRBD2. Germline CDR1 SGDLS, CDR2 YYNGEE. Trimming took 1 base from V and 5 from J; bases not matched to a gene: 5. This CDR3 region has 14 residues. As DNA, the CDR3 is TGTGCCAGCAGCGTACTCGGGGGGGTGGACGAGCAGTACTTC. Its translation: CASSVLGGVDEQYF. The full variable domain, in which reference TRBV9 and TRBJ2-7 provide the parts outside the CDR3, is DSGVTQTPKHLITATGQRVTLRCSPRSGDLSVYWYQQSLDQGLQFLIQYYNGEERAKGNILERFSAQQFPDLHSELNLSSLELGDSALYFCASSVLGGVDEQYFGPGTRLTVT.

The chain carries TRBV3-1 (or the pseudogene TRBV3-2) and TRBJ2-7, with D perhaps TRBD1 or TRBD2 (5 bases each). Between the trimmed V and J ends, which lost 8 bases and 2 bases, there was a span of 10 bases. This CDR3 region has 12 residues. From germline, CDR1 is LGHDT and CDR2 YNNKEL (reference sequence). CDR3 sequence reads: CASRDGAYEQYF. In nucleotides, the CDR3 is TGTGCCAGCCGGGACGGGGCCTACGAGCAGTACTTC.

V and J are TRBV5-1 and TRBJ1-2; TRBD1 is a possible D gene (5 bases). V was shortened by 4 bases and J by 0 bases, with 13 bases between the two germline ends. From germline, CDR1 is SGHRS and CDR2 YFSETQ. This CDR3 has 15 residues. The CDR3 spells CASSPPGTSNYGYTF. The CDR3 DNA follows: TGCGCCAGCAGCCCCCCAGGGACCTCTAACTATGGCTACACCTTC.

The chain recombines TRBV5-1 with TRBJ2-7; 8 bases are shared with TRBD1. This CDR3 contains 14 residues. The V segment lost 4 bases and the J segment 3 bases; nucleotides outside the gene matches: 6. From germline, CDR1 is SGHRS and CDR2 YFSETQ. The CDR3 here is CASSPDRGSYEQYF. As DNA, the CDR3 is TGCGCCAGCAGCCCCGACAGGGGCAGCTACGAGCAGTACTTC.

This chain links TRBV7-2 with TRBJ2-3, with 7 bases lining up with TRBD2. J gave up 0 bases and V 1 base, and 7 bases lay outside the gene matches. The CDR3 sequence is 17 residues long. Germline CDR1 and CDR2: SGHTA and FQGNSA. CDR3 sequence (DNA): TGTGCCAGCAGCTTAGGGGGAGCGGGGTGGAGCACAGATACGCAGTATTTT. It translates to CASSLGGAGWSTDTQYF.

This chain links TRBV7-2 with TRBJ1-1; unclear D gene. V lost 5 bases, J lost 0 bases, and 13 bases lay in between. There are 15 residues in the CDR3. The germline V gene encodes CDR1 SGHTA and CDR2 FQGNSA. The CDR3: CASSPMWRMNTEAFF. CDR3 nucleotide sequence: TGTGCCAGCAGCCCCATGTGGCGGATGAACACTGAAGCTTTCTTT.

The chain combines TRBV5-6 with TRBJ1-2; D not resolved. Germline V gene lookup returns CDR1 SGHDT and CDR2 YYEEEE. This CDR3 comprises 11 residues. For the CDR3, the DNA is TGTGCATCTAGGGCGGCGAATGGCTACACCTTC. It yields the protein CASRAANGYTF.

CDR3 in amino acids: CASSAGLPSEGAFF. The CDR3 bases are TGTGCCAGCAGCGCAGGACTCCCTTCCGAGGGAGCTTTCTTT. The V gene is TRBV5-4, the J gene TRBJ1-1; no reliable D call. Germline CDR1 and CDR2: SGHNT and YYREEE (reference sequence). The CDR3 consists of 14 residues. The V end lost 4 bases, the J end lost 10 bases, and 20 bases lay between the germline ends. Using reference TRBV5-4 and TRBJ1-1 for the parts outside the CDR3, the full variable domain is ETGVTQSPTHLIKTRGQQVTLRCSSQSGHNTVSWYQQALGQGPQFIFQYYREEENGRGNFPPRFSGLQFPNYSSELNVNALELDDSALYLCASSAGLPSEGAFFGQGTRLTVV.